A single sample is the source of the 32 T cell receptor beta chains below, sequenced in a study of T cell clonality in common variable immunodeficiency. Profiling relied on immunoSEQ multiplex PCR, and the TCRdb table lists in-frame clones only, not all of them. The sample presents 45,000 to 60,000 clones, none singletons. The sequencing sample was made of peripheral blood mononuclear cells. These receptors all stem from a person between 18 and 70 years old in good health.

At least ten counts were recorded for this clone. Coverage ceases 3 residues before the CDR3 finishes, and the germline J gene fills in the end. This chain connects TRBV12-3 or TRBV12-4 to TRBJ2-5; 9 bases align to TRBD2. This CDR3 is built from 15 residues. The ends lost 1 base at V and 0 bases at J; junction bases unmatched: 0. The CDR3 sequence: CASSLVAGDQETQYF. The sequenced part of the CDR3 DNA is TGTGCCAGCAGTTTAGTAGCGGGGGACCAAGAGACC.

This clone has at least ten counts. The observed sequence ends 3 residues before the CDR3 terminus, with the missing tail filled in from the germline J gene. The gene calls are TRBV28 and TRBJ1-2, with TRBD1 as a possible D gene (6 bases). This CDR3 contains 13 residues. Germline CDR1 MDHEN, CDR2 SYDVKM. CDR3 region: CASSPGGAWGYTF. The DNA read from the CDR3 is TGTGCCAGCAGTCCCGGGGGGGCCTGGGGC.

This clone was observed many times. The CDR3 extends 3 residues past the end of the read, so its final part is completed from the germline J gene. The V and J genes are TRBV5-1 and TRBJ1-4; tentative D call: TRBD1 (5 bases). The CDR3 spans 14 residues. V dropped 3 bases and J dropped 8 bases, with 14 bases sitting between them. In germline, CDR1 is SGHRS, CDR2 YFSETQ. Incomplete CDR3 DNA: TGCGCCAGCAGCTACGACGTGGAGGGGGAAAAA. Encoded protein: CASSYDVEGEK. The complete CDR3 protein is CASSYDVEGEKLFF. Complete variable domain (other parts from reference TRBV5-1 and TRBJ1-4): KAGVTQTPRYLIKTRGQQVTLSCSPISGHRSVSWYQQTPGQGLQFLFEYFSETQRNKGNFPGRFSGRQFSNSRSEMNVSTLELGDSALYLCASSYDVEGEKLFFGSGTQLSVL.

This clone showed up many times. With the read ending 3 residues before the CDR3 end, the germline J gene is used to fill in that end. The gene calls are TRBV4-2 and TRBJ1-2; unclear D gene. The V end was cut by 1 base, the J end by 3 bases, with 9 bases between. CDR1 is LGHNA, CDR2 YNFKEQ, per germline. The CDR3 has 14 amino acids. CDR3 protein: CASSQVISDYGYTF. Partial CDR3 DNA: TGTGCCAGCAGCCAAGTTATCTCAGACTATGGC.

In this sample, this clone turned up a few times. Read data end 3 residues before the CDR3 end; the end is taken from the germline J gene. The chain employs TRBV5-1 and TRBJ2-3; no reliable D call. Germline CDR1 is SGHRS and CDR2 is YFSETQ. CDR3 length equals 14 residues. The covered CDR3 bases are TGCGCCAGCAGCTTGGGGGCCGGCCAAGAGACG. Its translation is CASSLGAGQET. In full, the CDR3 is CASSLGAGQETQYF.

This clone was found many times. The CDR3: CSALDRAPDTQYF. The DNA read from the CDR3 is TGCAGTGCTTTGGACAGGGCCCCAGATACG. The chain carries TRBV20-1 and TRBJ2-3, with 8 nucleotides matching TRBD1. The CDR3 end is not reached by the read, which stops 3 residues before it; the germline J gene fills it in. The CDR3 runs to 13 residues. With V trimmed by 5 bases and J by 4 bases, 5 bases remained unmatched. Germline CDR1 is DFQATT and CDR2 is SNEGSKA (reference sequence).

This clone was seen many times. The read halts 3 residues ahead of the CDR3 end, with the missing end drawn from the germline J gene. V and J are TRBV4-1 and TRBJ2-7; TRBD2 might be the D (7 bases). V was clipped by 3 bases and J by 6 bases, with 24 bases between them. CDR3 length equals 17 residues. The germline CDR1 and CDR2 sequences are MGHRA and YSYEKL. The part of the CDR3 DNA that was read is TGCGCCAGCAGCCAGGCTATTGGGGGGGGCCTCGGTAGCGAG. As protein: CASSQAIGGGLGSE. The CDR3 in its entirety is CASSQAIGGGLGSEQYF.

This clone was detected many times. CDR3 bases read: TGCAGTGCTTGGACTAGCGGGGGGGCTACCCAAGAGACC. It is translated as CSAWTSGGATQET. The complete CDR3 reads CSAWTSGGATQETQYF. The V gene is TRBV20-1, the J gene TRBJ2-5, with 15 positions matching TRBD2. The read terminates 3 residues before the CDR3 end, so the remaining end is supplied by the germline J gene. This CDR3 has 16 residues. The trim removed 5 bases at V and 1 base at J, leaving 5 bases unmatched. The germline gives CDR1 DFQATT, CDR2 SNEGSKA (reference sequence).

Note on this clone: The read ends 3 residues before the CDR3 terminus; that terminus is restored from the germline J gene. The chain combines TRBV6-2 or TRBV6-3 with TRBJ2-3; 7 bases align to TRBD2. The CDR3 covers 14 residues. The germline V gene has CDR1 MNHEY and CDR2 SVGEGT. The covered CDR3 bases are TGTGCCAGCAGTTCGACTAGCTCTCTGGAGACG. Its translation: CASSSTSSLET. The whole CDR3 sequence reads CASSSTSSLETQYF.

The table lists this clone with many counts. The observed sequence ends 3 residues before the CDR3 terminus, with the missing tail filled in from the germline J gene. The genes are TRBV19 and TRBJ1-1; tentatively, D is TRBD1 (5 bases). The CDR3 is 17 amino acids. V shed 5 bases and J shed 1 base, with 20 bases lying between them. Germline CDR1 reads LNHDA; CDR2 reads SQIVND (reference sequence). CDR3 loop: CASSGGGRRSWNTEAFF. The CDR3 bases that were read are TGTGCCAGTAGTGGGGGGGGTAGGCGGTCATGGAACACTGAA.

This clone was observed at least ten times. A read error may produce the germline difference seen at one junction end. Coverage ceases 3 residues before the CDR3 finishes, and the germline J gene fills in the end. This chain connects TRBV4-2 to TRBJ2-3, with 7 bases identical to TRBD2. The CDR3 is made up of 15 amino acids. Germline-derived CDR1 and CDR2 are LGHNA and YNFKEQ. The CDR3: CASSPLAENTDTQYF. Incomplete CDR3 DNA: TGCGCCAGCAGCCCCCTAGCGGAGAACACAGATACG.

Worth noting for this clone: The read falls 3 residues short of the CDR3 end, and the missing part is taken from the germline J gene. V is TRBV18 and J is TRBJ1-1; D not certain. The V gene's germline CDR1 is KGHSH and CDR2 LQKENI. There are 13 residues in the CDR3. CDR3 residues: CASSPGSQETAFF. Incomplete CDR3 DNA: TGTGCCAGCTCACCCGGGTCTCAAGAGACC.

This clone was observed many times. The missing CDR3 end, 3 residues past where the read stops, is filled in from the germline J gene. The rearrangement links TRBV6-4 to TRBJ2-3, with TRBD2 matching 10 bases. Germline V gene lookup returns CDR1 MRHNA and CDR2 SNTAGT. This CDR3 contains 16 residues. Trimming at V came to 2 bases and at J to 5 bases, leaving 7 bases not matched to a gene. The CDR3 reads CASSDQPSGGGDTQYF. CDR3 bases read: TGTGCCAGCAGTGACCAGCCTAGCGGGGGTGGAGATACG.

This clone occurred many times. The DNA ends 3 residues before the CDR3 does, and the rest of the CDR3 is filled in from the germline J gene. V and J are TRBV30 and TRBJ1-3, with 7 nucleotides matching TRBD1. CDR3 length: 16 residues. Trimming removed 3 bases from V and 0 bases from J; junction bases left unmatched: 8. The germline V gene encodes CDR1 GTSNPN and CDR2 SVGIG (reference sequence). This chain's CDR3 is CAWRARDSGSGNTIYF. Partial CDR3 DNA: TGTGCCTGGAGGGCAAGGGACAGTGGCTCTGGAAACACC.

This clone has a handful of counts. The read ends 3 residues before the CDR3 terminus; that terminus is restored from the germline J gene. V is TRBV6-1 and J is TRBJ2-2, with D possibly matching TRBD1 (5 bases). This CDR3 is 15 amino acids long. The V gene's germline CDR1 is MNHNS and CDR2 SASEGT. Incomplete CDR3 DNA: TGTGCCAGCAGTGAATTTGGGTCTGGGGCCAACGTG. As protein: CASSEFGSGANV. The CDR3, in full, reads CASSEFGSGANVLFF.

The table lists this clone with a few counts. The read finishes 3 residues shy of the CDR3 end, and the germline J gene is used to complete it. This chain connects TRBV13 to TRBJ1-3; TRBD1 might be the D (5 bases). Deletions cut 1 base from V and 4 bases from J, with 11 bases between. Germline assignment: CDR1 PRHDT and CDR2 FYEKMQ (reference sequence). This CDR3 contains 15 residues. Incomplete CDR3 DNA: TGTGCCAGCAGCTTAGAAGGGGCTTACGGAAACACC. Its protein is CASSLEGAYGNT. The whole CDR3 is CASSLEGAYGNTIYF.

The sample holds many counts of this clone. The read ends 3 residues shy of where the CDR3 ends; the end is completed using the germline J gene. V is TRBV19 and J is TRBJ1-2; TRBD1 matches 7 bases. This CDR3 contains 13 residues. The junction had 2 bases not matched to a gene; V was cut back by 3 bases and J by 4 bases. CDR1 LNHDA and CDR2 SQIVND come from the germline V gene (reference sequence). This chain's CDR3 is CASSMDRLYGYTF. The covered CDR3 bases are TGTGCCAGTAGTATGGACAGGCTCTATGGC.

There are a few counts of this clone. The read ends 3 residues before the CDR3 terminus; that terminus is restored from the germline J gene. The rearrangement links TRBV5-1 to TRBJ1-4; weak D call: TRBD1 (5 bases). Germline CDR1 is SGHRS and CDR2 is YFSETQ. This CDR3 spans 14 amino acids. V lost 1 base to trimming and J lost 10 bases, with 14 bases between them. The CDR3 sequence: CASSLRGFDGKLFF. The CDR3 bases that were read are TGCGCCAGCAGCTTGCGGGGGTTTGATGGAAAA.

This clone was recorded many times. The DNA ends 3 residues before the CDR3 does, and the rest of the CDR3 is filled in from the germline J gene. The chain employs TRBV5-1 and TRBJ2-3; D might be TRBD2 (5 bases). The germline V gene has CDR1 SGHRS and CDR2 YFSETQ. This CDR3 contains 14 residues. V was pared by 6 bases and J by 4 bases, with 15 bases between. The CDR3 here is CASTSGVGADTQYF. The CDR3 DNA, read in part, is TGCGCCAGCACCTCCGGTGTCGGGGCAGATACG.

This clone was seen ten or more times. The CDR3 region is CASHPEGDRFDGYTF. CDR3 DNA (partial): TGCGCCAGCCACCCCGAGGGGGACAGGTTCGATGGC. The chain recombines TRBV5-1 with TRBJ1-2, with TRBD1 matching 8 bases. Read coverage stops 3 residues before the CDR3 terminus; the germline J gene supplies the remainder. This CDR3 contains 15 residues. Losses at the gene ends were 7 bases for V and 6 bases for J; bases not matched to a gene: 14. Looked up from germline, CDR1 is SGHRS and CDR2 is YFSETQ. The full variable domain, rest sourced from reference TRBV5-1 and TRBJ1-2, is KAGVTQTPRYLIKTRGQQVTLSCSPISGHRSVSWYQQTPGQGLQFLFEYFSETQRNKGNFPGRFSGRQFSNSRSEMNVSTLELGDSALYLCASHPEGDRFDGYTFGSGTRLTVV.

At least ten counts were recorded for this clone. Read data end 3 residues before the CDR3 end; the end is taken from the germline J gene. The chain carries TRBV5-1 and TRBJ2-3, with 7 bases that match TRBD1. The CDR3 spans 14 residues. Germline lookup yields CDR1 SGHRS and CDR2 YFSETQ. J was trimmed by 5 bases and V by 1 base; bases with no gene match: 4. The CDR3 DNA, read in part, is TGCGCCAGCAGCTTGACAGGGGCACAAGATACG. Translated, it gives CASSLTGAQDT. The complete CDR3 sequence is CASSLTGAQDTQYF. Full variable domain (remainder filled in from reference TRBV5-1 and TRBJ2-3): KAGVTQTPRYLIKTRGQQVTLSCSPISGHRSVSWYQQTPGQGLQFLFEYFSETQRNKGNFPGRFSGRQFSNSRSEMNVSTLELGDSALYLCASSLTGAQDTQYFGPGTRLTVL.

This clone was counted ten times or more. The CDR3 end is not reached by the read, which stops 3 residues before it; the germline J gene fills it in. The chain joins TRBV19 to TRBJ2-5, with TRBD1 matching over 12 bases. Germline-derived CDR1 and CDR2 are LNHDA and SQIVND (reference sequence). CDR3 length: 15 residues. The trim removed 5 bases at V and 4 bases at J, leaving 5 bases unmatched. CDR3 DNA, as far as it was read: TGTGCCAGTAGTGGGACAGGGGGCGGTGGAGAGACC. It encodes CASSGTGGGGET. The whole CDR3 protein is CASSGTGGGGETQYF.

This clone was seen many times. The CDR3 end falls 3 residues outside the read, so it is completed with the germline J gene. This sequence joins TRBV6-2 or TRBV6-3 and TRBJ2-1, with D possibly TRBD1 on 5 matching bases. V shed 4 bases and J shed 2 bases, with 15 bases lying between them. The CDR3 contains 16 residues. Germline V lookup: CDR1 MNHEY, CDR2 SVGEGT. CDR3 in amino acids: CASSSGWAVAYNEQFF. The sequenced CDR3 bases are TGTGCCAGCAGTTCAGGGTGGGCTGTAGCCTACAATGAG.

This clone appeared many times. The read stops 3 residues short of the end of the CDR3; the missing end is completed from the germline J gene. The chain links TRBV2 to TRBJ2-7; unclear D gene. Between the trimmed V and J ends, which lost 6 bases and 4 bases, there was a span of 10 bases. Germline-derived CDR1 and CDR2 are SNHLY and FYNNEI. The CDR3 length is 12 residues. CDR3 in amino acids: CASSPQGYEQYF. The covered CDR3 bases are TGTGCCAGCAGCCCTCAAGGGTACGAG.

With regard to this clone: The sequenced fragment ends 3 residues before the CDR3 boundary, so the rest is inferred from the germline J gene. This rearrangement joins TRBV7-6 to TRBJ2-1, with a possible D match to TRBD2 (6 bases). The CDR3 runs 18 residues. The germline gives CDR1 SGHVS, CDR2 FNYEAQ. Trimming cost V 4 bases and J 3 bases, with 22 bases left between them. CDR3 loop: CASSSLQEEGTFYNEQFF. The DNA read from the CDR3 is TGTGCCAGCAGCTCCCTACAAGAGGAAGGGACTTTCTACAATGAG.

This clone was detected ten times or more. The junction departs from germline at one end; a sequencing error may be responsible. The read halts 3 residues ahead of the CDR3 end, with the missing end drawn from the germline J gene. The J gene is TRBJ1-2, the V gene TRBV4-1; D is uncertain. In germline, CDR1 is MGHRA, CDR2 YSYEKL. CDR3 length equals 12 residues. CDR3 residues: CTSMLVAGGYTF. The DNA read from the CDR3 is TGCACCAGCATGCTTGTAGCGGGTGGC.

This clone has a count of ten or more. The DNA ends 3 residues before the CDR3 does, and the rest of the CDR3 is filled in from the germline J gene. The chain recombines TRBV12-3 or TRBV12-4 with TRBJ2-5, with D possibly matching TRBD2 (7 bases). Trimming stripped 2 bases from V and 4 bases from J, with 17 bases between. The CDR3 loop spans 16 amino acids. CDR3: CASSLSSGGGGETQYF. Partial CDR3 DNA: TGTGCCAGCAGTTTAAGCTCGGGGGGCGGAGGAGAGACC.

This clone has a count of ten or more. The CDR3 end lies 3 residues beyond the end of the read and is filled in from the germline J gene. This chain uses TRBV19 with TRBJ2-3, with D tentatively TRBD1 (6 bases). Germline V CDR1 and CDR2: LNHDA, SQIVND (reference sequence). The CDR3 length is 13 residues. V lost 3 bases and J 6 bases, leaving 10 bases between the germline ends. Incomplete CDR3 DNA: TGTGCCAGTAGTATCGGGACACCGGATACG. Protein product: CASSIGTPDT. The complete CDR3 sequence is CASSIGTPDTQYF.

This clone has a handful of counts. The read falls 3 residues short of the CDR3 end, and the missing part is taken from the germline J gene. J is TRBJ2-3 and V is TRBV10-2, with TRBD1 matching over 11 bases. This CDR3 comprises 15 residues. Germline V lookup: CDR1 WSHSY, CDR2 SAAADI. With 4 bases clipped from V and 5 bases from J, the junction kept 5 bases outside the gene matches. The covered CDR3 bases are TGCGCCAGCAGTGTAAGGACAGGGGGCCTAGATACG. Protein: CASSVRTGGLDT. The CDR3 as a whole reads CASSVRTGGLDTQYF.

There are many counts of this clone. The DNA ends 3 residues before the CDR3 does, and the rest of the CDR3 is filled in from the germline J gene. Other DNA sequences from this sample encode an identical CDR3 as well. The chain links TRBV7-2 to TRBJ2-5; 7 positions agree with TRBD2. V shed 0 bases, J shed 5 bases, and the junction held 0 bases outside the gene matches. CDR1 and CDR2 (germline): SGHTA, FQGNSA. The CDR3 contains 13 residues. CDR3 residues: CASSLAGGETQYF. The part of the CDR3 DNA that was read is TGTGCCAGCAGCTTAGCGGGGGGGGAGACC.

Many counts were recorded for this clone. Read sequence stops 3 residues before the CDR3 end, and the germline J gene provides the missing end. The V call is TRBV19, the J call TRBJ2-7; D uncertain. Germline V gene sequence: CDR1 LNHDA, CDR2 SQIVND (reference sequence). The CDR3 is 13 residues long. V lost 3 bases and J 3 bases, leaving 9 bases between the germline ends. The CDR3 reads CASSMGKHYEQYF. The DNA read from the CDR3 is TGTGCCAGTAGTATGGGCAAGCACTACGAG.

In its sample, this clone was seen many times. The read ends 3 residues early relative to the CDR3; the germline J gene fills the gap. The gene calls are TRBV28 and TRBJ2-2, with 8 bases fitting TRBD1. The CDR3 has 16 amino acids. Germline-derived CDR1 and CDR2 are MDHEN and SYDVKM. The junction had 13 bases not matched to a gene; V was cut back by 6 bases and J by 7 bases. The CDR3 bases that were read are TGTGCCAGCAGCCAAGGGCTCACAGGGGGTATCGGGGAG. Amino acids: CASSQGLTGGIGE. The CDR3 as a whole reads CASSQGLTGGIGELFF.